The 12 T cell receptor beta chains below all came from one sample that was sequenced in a study of blood T cell repertoires in COVID-19 (dated by TCRdb to 2018 to 2021). Receptor libraries were prepared by the immunoSEQ multiplex PCR assay. TCRdb limited this immuneACCESS table to in-frame rearrangements with V and J called. A share of clones is missing; checked studies link under half to unresolved V genes, and the rest is unexplained. A total of about 98,000 clones appear in this sample, nearly 90% of them only once. The top ten hold 3.5% to 5.5% of the sample. The sequencing sample was made of peripheral blood. These TCRs come from a man between 65 and 85 years old with acute or convalescent COVID-19.

The chain carries TRBV5-4 and TRBJ2-3, with 7 positions matching TRBD1. The V gene's germline CDR1 is SGHNT and CDR2 YYREEE (reference sequence). The CDR3 runs 17 residues. The V and J ends lost 2 bases and 2 bases, in that order; junction bases with no gene match: 11. The CDR3 here is CASSFTTGARATDTQYF. The CDR3 nucleotides are TGTGCCAGCAGCTTTACCACAGGGGCCCGCGCCACAGATACGCAGTATTTT.

In this sample, this clone turned up once. The J gene is TRBJ2-2, the V gene TRBV7-9, with D possibly being TRBD1 (6 bases). The germline CDR1 and CDR2 sequences are SEHNR and FQNEAQ (reference sequence). V lost 4 bases and J lost 5, with 23 bases in between. CDR3 size: 18 residues. Written as DNA, the CDR3 is TGTGCCAGCAGCTATCCACCGGGACATGGATTTGGGACCGGGGAGCTGTTTTTT. Encoded protein: CASSYPPGHGFGTGELFF.

The chain is built from TRBV7-2 and TRBJ1-2, with D perhaps matching TRBD1 (6 bases). The CDR3 runs to 14 residues. CDR1 is SGHTA and CDR2 is FQGNSA in the germline V gene. V was cut by 5 bases and J by 7 bases, with 17 bases left in between. CDR3 loop: CASSPLGGAGGYTF. DNA for the CDR3: TGTGCCAGCAGCCCGCTTGGGGGGGCTGGTGGCTACACCTTC.

V is TRBV7-6 and J is TRBJ1-2; TRBD1 agrees at 7 bases. Germline assignment: CDR1 SGHVS and CDR2 FNYEAQ. The CDR3 is 16 amino acids. The V segment lost 1 base and the J segment 3 bases; nucleotides outside the gene matches: 8. The CDR3 protein is CASSLGSRGEDYGYTF. For the CDR3, the DNA is TGTGCCAGCAGCTTAGGAAGCAGGGGGGAGGACTATGGCTACACCTTC.

The CDR3 bases are TGTGCCAGCAGCGTAGACGAGGGCCCTGGAAACACCATATATTTT. Encoded protein: CASSVDEGPGNTIYF. This chain uses TRBV9 with TRBJ1-3; D not resolved. CDR3 length: 15 amino acids. Trimming took off 0 bases at V and 2 bases at J, with 9 bases between the two ends. In germline, CDR1 is SGDLS, CDR2 YYNGEE.

V is TRBV3-1 (or the pseudogene TRBV3-2) and J is TRBJ1-1; D is unresolved. This CDR3 is 13 amino acids long. Germline lookup yields CDR1 LGHDT and CDR2 YNNKEL (reference sequence). The V and J ends lost 2 bases and 4 bases respectively, with 8 bases between them. Here the CDR3 reads CASSQQTFTEAFF. CDR3 bases: TGTGCCAGCAGCCAACAGACATTCACTGAAGCTTTCTTT.

The chain is built from TRBV19 and TRBJ1-5, with 7 bases aligning to TRBD1. The CDR3 is made up of 16 amino acids. CDR1 and CDR2 from the germline V gene are LNHDA and SQIVND (reference sequence). After removal of 3 bases from V and 0 bases from J, the junction contained 5 bases not matched to a gene. The CDR3, as DNA: TGTGCCAGTAGTATGACAGGGCCCTATAGCAATCAGCCCCAGCATTTT. This codes for CASSMTGPYSNQPQHF.

The CDR3 DNA reads as TGCGCCAGCAGCCAAGATTACCCTGGGCGAACCGGGGAGCTGTTTTTT. Translating it yields CASSQDYPGRTGELFF. The V call is TRBV4-1, the J call TRBJ2-2; D unresolved. V shed 0 bases and J shed 5 bases, with 13 bases lying between them. CDR1 is MGHRA and CDR2 is YSYEKL in the germline V gene. This CDR3 comprises 16 residues.

This sequence joins TRBV6-6 and TRBJ1-3; a weak D match, TRBD1 (5 bases). Trimming took 0 bases from V and 6 from J, leaving 9 bases between them. This CDR3 region has 14 residues. The germline V gene encodes CDR1 MNHNY and CDR2 SVGAGI (reference sequence). The chain's CDR3 is CASSYSAGPNTIYF. CDR3 sequence (DNA): TGTGCCAGCAGTTACTCCGCGGGGCCAAACACCATATATTTT.

The chain recombines TRBV5-8 with TRBJ2-7; 11 bases are shared with TRBD1. The CDR3 is 13 amino acids. Germline trimming cut 4 bases from V and 6 bases from J; bases unmatched to any gene: 3. Per germline, CDR1 SGHTS and CDR2 YDEGEE. The DNA of the CDR3 is TGTGCCAGCAGCCTCGGGACAGGGGGCGAGCAGTACGTC. This gives the protein CASSLGTGGEQYV.

This clone was recorded a few times. The chain joins TRBV7-8 to TRBJ1-1; TRBD1 is a possible D gene (5 bases). Germline-derived CDR1 and CDR2 are SGHVS and FQNEAQ. The CDR3 totals 15 residues. Trimming shortened V by 1 base and J by 4 bases, and 13 bases separated the two germline ends. CDR3 in DNA: TGTGCCAGCAGCTTAGGGGCGGGGCCGGGCACTGAAGCTTTCTTT. Translating gives CASSLGAGPGTEAFF.

The chain employs TRBV7-3 and TRBJ2-3; the D gene is possibly TRBD2 (6 bases). Deletions cut 3 bases from V and 3 bases from J, with 7 bases between. Germline V lookup: CDR1 SGHTA, CDR2 FQGTGA. This CDR3 region has 13 residues. As DNA, the CDR3 is TGTGCCAGCAGCTTGGAGGGAACAGATACGCAGTATTTT. Protein sequence: CASSLEGTDTQYF. The whole variable domain, filled in from reference TRBV7-3 and TRBJ2-3, reads GAGVSQTPSNKVTEKGKYVELRCDPISGHTALYWYRQSLGQGPEFLIYFQGTGAADDSGLPNDRFFAVRPEGSVSTLKIQRTERGDSAVYLCASSLEGTDTQYFGPGTRLTVL.